These T cell receptor beta chains were read from a single sample in a study of T cell responses to AZD1222 COVID-19 vaccine. Here immunoSEQ multiplex PCR was the method, and the copy in TCRdb shows in-frame clones only, minus some. There are approximately 150,000 clones in the sample; roughly 87% occur only once, and about 6% lies in the top ten. Sequenced here: peripheral blood, sampled 28 days after the second AZD1222 dose. Receptors were obtained from an adult who received the AZD1222 COVID-19 vaccine. CDR3s include the opening cysteine and the closing phenylalanine or tryptophan. Fields, in order: CDR3 protein, CDR3 DNA, D gene, clone size, J gene, V gene, CDR3 length. The D gene is left open where the match is weak. Clone size is shown for a subset of rows, as once, few, many or a class of expanded clone.

CDR3aa: CASSFSDRDYGYTF; CDR3nt: TGTGCCAGCAGTTTTTCGGACAGGGACTATGGCTACACCTTC; d_gene: TRBD1; abundance: NA; j_gene: TRBJ1-2; v_gene: TRBV28; len: 14
CDR3aa: CASSPDWTSGRGEQYF; CDR3nt: TGTGCCAGCAGCCCTGATTGGACTAGCGGGAGAGGGGAGCAGTACTTC; d_gene: TRBD2; abundance: few; j_gene: TRBJ2-7; v_gene: TRBV7-6; len: 16
CDR3aa: CASRNVGQSYEQYF; CDR3nt: TGTGCCAGCAGAAATGTCGGACAGTCATACGAGCAGTACTTC; d_gene: NA; abundance: NA; j_gene: TRBJ2-7; v_gene: TRBV6-6; len: 14
CDR3aa: CATSDAPGTGAPHYGYTF; CDR3nt: TGTGCCACCAGTGATGCCCCCGGGACAGGGGCGCCCCACTATGGCTACACCTTC; d_gene: TRBD1; abundance: NA; j_gene: TRBJ1-2; v_gene: TRBV24-1; len: 18
CDR3aa: CASSRDRQGLSYNEQFF; CDR3nt: TGTGCCAGCAGTCGGGACCGACAGGGCCTCTCCTACAATGAGCAGTTCTTC; d_gene: TRBD1; abundance: NA; j_gene: TRBJ2-1; v_gene: TRBV6-2/TRBV6-3; len: 17
CDR3aa: CASSEAGRVGNTEAFF; CDR3nt: TGTGCCAGCAGTGAAGCGGGCAGGGTAGGGAACACTGAAGCTTTCTTT; d_gene: NA; abundance: few; j_gene: TRBJ1-1; v_gene: TRBV2; len: 16
CDR3aa: CASSEEGGRGNQPQHF; CDR3nt: TGTGCCAGCAGTGAAGAGGGGGGCAGGGGCAATCAGCCCCAGCATTTT; d_gene: NA; abundance: NA; j_gene: TRBJ1-5; v_gene: TRBV6-1; len: 16
CDR3aa: CASSENGPGGLPLHF; CDR3nt: TGTGCCAGCAGTGAAAATGGCCCGGGCGGGCTCCCCCTCCACTTT; d_gene: NA; abundance: NA; j_gene: TRBJ1-6; v_gene: TRBV6-1; len: 15
CDR3aa: CASRKQGMGSSYNSPLHF; CDR3nt: TGTGCCAGCAGGAAACAGGGTATGGGAAGCTCCTATAATTCACCCCTCCACTTT; d_gene: NA; abundance: NA; j_gene: TRBJ1-6; v_gene: TRBV27; len: 18
CDR3aa: CASSEEYEQYF; CDR3nt: TGTGCCAGCAGCGAGGAATACGAGCAGTACTTC; d_gene: NA; abundance: NA; j_gene: TRBJ2-7; v_gene: TRBV7-9; len: 11
CDR3aa: CASSRDREADTQYF; CDR3nt: TGCGCCAGCAGCCGGGACAGGGAGGCCGATACGCAGTATTTT; d_gene: TRBD1; abundance: NA; j_gene: TRBJ2-3; v_gene: TRBV5-1; len: 14
CDR3aa: CASSAGTSGRGTDTQYF; CDR3nt: TGTGCCAGCAGCGCAGGGACTAGCGGGAGGGGGACAGATACGCAGTATTTT; d_gene: TRBD2; abundance: NA; j_gene: TRBJ2-3; v_gene: TRBV7-7; len: 17
CDR3aa: CASSLNLEDRGDYGYTF; CDR3nt: TGCGCCAGCAGCTTGAATTTAGAAGACCGTGGGGACTATGGCTACACCTTC; d_gene: NA; abundance: NA; j_gene: TRBJ1-2; v_gene: TRBV5-1; len: 17
CDR3aa: CASSFVGQGEGEQFF; CDR3nt: TGTGCCAGCAGCTTCGTCGGACAGGGTGAGGGTGAGCAGTTCTTC; d_gene: TRBD1; abundance: NA; j_gene: TRBJ2-1; v_gene: TRBV7-3; len: 15
CDR3aa: CASSRETGRNTGELFF; CDR3nt: TGTGCCAGCAGTCGAGAGACAGGGAGGAACACCGGGGAGCTGTTTTTT; d_gene: TRBD1; abundance: NA; j_gene: TRBJ2-2; v_gene: TRBV2; len: 16
CDR3aa: CASSKVLWDSIYEQYF; CDR3nt: TGTGCCAGTAGTAAAGTCCTCTGGGACAGCATATACGAGCAGTACTTC; d_gene: TRBD1; abundance: NA; j_gene: TRBJ2-7; v_gene: TRBV19; len: 16
CDR3aa: CASTSTGAGWSNQPQHF; CDR3nt: TGTGCCAGTACCTCAACTGGGGCGGGCTGGAGCAATCAGCCCCAGCATTTT; d_gene: NA; abundance: NA; j_gene: TRBJ1-5; v_gene: TRBV19; len: 17
CDR3aa: CASSESRGRVSTF; CDR3nt: TGTGCCAGCAGTGAGAGCCGGGGACGGGTATCAACCTTC; d_gene: NA; abundance: NA; j_gene: TRBJ1-2; v_gene: TRBV6-2/TRBV6-3; len: 13
CDR3aa: CASSYLGKNTEAFF; CDR3nt: TGTGCCAGCAGTTACTTGGGAAAGAACACTGAAGCTTTCTTT; d_gene: NA; abundance: few; j_gene: TRBJ1-1; v_gene: TRBV6-2/TRBV6-3; len: 14
CDR3aa: CASSLPRGQGEKLFF; CDR3nt: TGTGCCAGCAGTCTGCCCCGGGGGCAGGGTGAAAAACTGTTTTTT; d_gene: NA; abundance: NA; j_gene: TRBJ1-4; v_gene: TRBV7-9; len: 15
CDR3aa: CASSLDVSYGYTF; CDR3nt: TGTGCCAGCAGTTTAGATGTTTCCTATGGCTACACCTTC; d_gene: NA; abundance: NA; j_gene: TRBJ1-2; v_gene: TRBV28; len: 13
CDR3aa: CATSDLPPWDVHNEQFF; CDR3nt: TGTGCCACCAGTGATTTGCCCCCTTGGGACGTCCACAATGAGCAGTTCTTC; d_gene: NA; abundance: NA; j_gene: TRBJ2-1; v_gene: TRBV24-1; len: 17
CDR3aa: CASSPPGGYGYTF; CDR3nt: TGTGCCAGCTCACCACCGGGGGGCTATGGCTACACCTTC; d_gene: NA; abundance: once; j_gene: TRBJ1-2; v_gene: TRBV18; len: 13
CDR3aa: CASSGTTDTEGDEQFF; CDR3nt: TGCGCCAGCAGTGGTACAACGGACACGGAGGGCGATGAGCAGTTCTTC; d_gene: NA; abundance: NA; j_gene: TRBJ2-1; v_gene: TRBV10-1; len: 16
CDR3aa: CASSLVIGQGDQPQHF; CDR3nt: TGTGCCAGCAGCTTAGTCATAGGGCAGGGGGATCAGCCCCAGCATTTT; d_gene: TRBD1; abundance: NA; j_gene: TRBJ1-5; v_gene: TRBV7-9; len: 16
CDR3aa: CASSHDDNEQFF; CDR3nt: TGTGCCAGCAGCCACGACGACAATGAGCAGTTCTTC; d_gene: NA; abundance: NA; j_gene: TRBJ2-1; v_gene: TRBV7-2; len: 12
CDR3aa: CASSLGSSTDTQYF; CDR3nt: TGCGCCAGCAGCTTGGGGAGTAGCACAGATACGCAGTATTTT; d_gene: NA; abundance: once; j_gene: TRBJ2-3; v_gene: TRBV5-1; len: 14
CDR3aa: CASRSSRYGYTF; CDR3nt: TGTGCCAGCAGGTCTTCGCGCTATGGCTACACCTTC; d_gene: NA; abundance: NA; j_gene: TRBJ1-2; v_gene: TRBV25-1; len: 12
CDR3aa: CASSTVRGLGKTQYF; CDR3nt: TGTGCCAGCAGCACGGTCCGGGGGCTGGGGAAGACCCAGTACTTC; d_gene: NA; abundance: NA; j_gene: TRBJ2-5; v_gene: TRBV7-2; len: 15
CDR3aa: CASSYWQTPLHF; CDR3nt: TGTGCCAGCAGTTACTGGCAGACACCCCTCCACTTT; d_gene: NA; abundance: once; j_gene: TRBJ1-6; v_gene: TRBV6-2/TRBV6-3; len: 12
CDR3aa: CASSARGGTYEQYF; CDR3nt: TGTGCCAGCTCTGCGCGCGGGGGGACTTACGAGCAGTACTTC; d_gene: TRBD2; abundance: NA; j_gene: TRBJ2-7; v_gene: TRBV6-5; len: 14
CDR3aa: CASSPGTAGQPQHF; CDR3nt: TGTGCCAGCTCCCCCGGGACGGCCGGTCAGCCCCAGCATTTT; d_gene: NA; abundance: once; j_gene: TRBJ1-5; v_gene: TRBV18; len: 14
CDR3aa: CASSGGFFSSGNTIYF; CDR3nt: TGTGCCAGTAGCGGGGGGTTTTTCTCCTCTGGAAACACCATATATTTT; d_gene: NA; abundance: NA; j_gene: TRBJ1-3; v_gene: TRBV19; len: 16
CDR3aa: CATRERGGRETQYF; CDR3nt: TGCGCCACCCGGGAGCGGGGGGGGAGGGAGACCCAGTACTTC; d_gene: TRBD2; abundance: NA; j_gene: TRBJ2-5; v_gene: TRBV5-1; len: 14
CDR3aa: CASSLNVRGIEGYTF; CDR3nt: TGCGCCAGCAGCTTGAACGTCCGGGGGATCGAGGGCTACACCTTC; d_gene: NA; abundance: NA; j_gene: TRBJ1-2; v_gene: TRBV5-1; len: 15
CDR3aa: CASSQGGTSAGTGELFF; CDR3nt: TGTGCCAGCAGCCAAGGCGGAACTAGCGCGGGCACCGGGGAGCTGTTTTTT; d_gene: TRBD2; abundance: NA; j_gene: TRBJ2-2; v_gene: TRBV4-2; len: 17
CDR3aa: CAMRGEGGLNSPLHF; CDR3nt: TGTGCCATGCGGGGAGAAGGGGGGCTTAATTCACCCCTCCACTTT; d_gene: NA; abundance: NA; j_gene: TRBJ1-6; v_gene: TRBV10-3; len: 15
CDR3aa: CAISEGGTSGTNEQFF; CDR3nt: TGTGCCATCAGTGAGGGGGGGACTAGCGGGACAAATGAGCAGTTCTTC; d_gene: TRBD2; abundance: NA; j_gene: TRBJ2-1; v_gene: TRBV10-3; len: 16
CDR3aa: CASSRSRSTQETQYF; CDR3nt: TGCGCCAGCAGCCGGTCGCGATCAACTCAAGAGACCCAGTACTTC; d_gene: NA; abundance: NA; j_gene: TRBJ2-5; v_gene: TRBV5-1; len: 15
CDR3aa: CASSYIQTSGRDYNEQFF; CDR3nt: TGTGCCAGCAGCTACATCCAGACTAGCGGGAGGGATTACAATGAGCAGTTCTTC; d_gene: TRBD2; abundance: once; j_gene: TRBJ2-1; v_gene: TRBV7-2; len: 18
CDR3aa: CASTWGVRTGYTF; CDR3nt: TGTGCCAGCACCTGGGGGGTGCGTACCGGCTACACCTTC; d_gene: NA; abundance: once; j_gene: TRBJ1-2; v_gene: TRBV5-8; len: 13
CDR3aa: CASSEVLGANGYTF; CDR3nt: TGTGCCAGCAGTGAAGTGCTGGGGGCGAATGGCTACACCTTC; d_gene: NA; abundance: NA; j_gene: TRBJ1-2; v_gene: TRBV2; len: 14
CDR3aa: CAISVYSSGANVLTF; CDR3nt: TGTGCCATCAGTGTTTACAGCTCTGGGGCCAACGTCCTGACTTTC; d_gene: NA; abundance: NA; j_gene: TRBJ2-6; v_gene: TRBV10-3; len: 15
CDR3aa: CASSLMGSSNQPQHF; CDR3nt: TGTGCCAGCAGTTTAATGGGATCTAGCAATCAGCCCCAGCATTTT; d_gene: NA; abundance: NA; j_gene: TRBJ1-5; v_gene: TRBV28; len: 15
CDR3aa: CASSRGQGVSPLHF; CDR3nt: TGTGCCAGCAGTCGGGGACAGGGGGTATCACCCCTCCACTTT; d_gene: TRBD1; abundance: NA; j_gene: TRBJ1-6; v_gene: TRBV6-5; len: 14
CDR3aa: CASRGRRNTEAFF; CDR3nt: TGTGCCAGCAGGGGACGGAGGAACACTGAAGCTTTCTTT; d_gene: NA; abundance: NA; j_gene: TRBJ1-1; v_gene: TRBV2; len: 13
CDR3aa: CASSTGTGLFGANVLTF; CDR3nt: TGTGCCAGTAGTACAGGGACAGGGTTGTTTGGGGCCAACGTCCTGACTTTC; d_gene: TRBD1; abundance: NA; j_gene: TRBJ2-6; v_gene: TRBV19; len: 17
CDR3aa: CAWRPGGSRNTGELFF; CDR3nt: TGTGCCTGGAGACCAGGGGGGTCGAGGAACACCGGGGAGCTGTTTTTT; d_gene: NA; abundance: NA; j_gene: TRBJ2-2; v_gene: TRBV30; len: 16
CDR3aa: CASSGVISYNEQFF; CDR3nt: TGTGCCAGCAGCGGGGTAATCTCCTACAATGAGCAGTTCTTC; d_gene: NA; abundance: NA; j_gene: TRBJ2-1; v_gene: TRBV3-1/TRBV3-2; len: 14
CDR3aa: CASSYYSGYTF; CDR3nt: TGTGCCAGCAGCTACTACTCTGGCTACACCTTC; d_gene: NA; abundance: NA; j_gene: TRBJ1-2; v_gene: TRBV7-2; len: 11
CDR3aa: CASSLGDRGYGYTF; CDR3nt: TGCGCCAGCAGCTTGGGGGACAGGGGCTATGGCTACACCTTC; d_gene: TRBD1; abundance: NA; j_gene: TRBJ1-2; v_gene: TRBV5-1; len: 14
CDR3aa: CASSLSNEIYGYTF; CDR3nt: TGTGCCAGCAGCTTGAGTAATGAGATCTATGGCTACACCTTC; d_gene: NA; abundance: NA; j_gene: TRBJ1-2; v_gene: TRBV7-2; len: 14